This TCR beta chain was obtained from a study of blood T cell repertoires in COVID-19. Profiled with immunoSEQ multiplex PCR; TCRdb holds only in-frame clones, not every one. The sample includes around 190,000 clones, 84% of them seen just once. Ages ranged from about 18 to 89 years, with residence in under 25 US areas. The CDR3 is made up of 16 amino acids. Germline-derived CDR1 and CDR2 are SGHTA and FQGTGA. Trimming removed 3 bases from V and 1 base from J; junction bases left unmatched: 6. Material: PBMCs or T cells enriched from blood (not recorded which). The TCR sequence derives from a woman aged 25 to 39 who had been exposed to COVID-19. This chain uses TRBV7-3 with TRBJ2-1, with 7 bases lining up with TRBD1. DNA for the CDR3: TGTGCCAGCAGCTTCGGACAGGCCGTTTCCTACAATGAGCAGTTCTTC. Translating it yields CASSFGQAVSYNEQFF.